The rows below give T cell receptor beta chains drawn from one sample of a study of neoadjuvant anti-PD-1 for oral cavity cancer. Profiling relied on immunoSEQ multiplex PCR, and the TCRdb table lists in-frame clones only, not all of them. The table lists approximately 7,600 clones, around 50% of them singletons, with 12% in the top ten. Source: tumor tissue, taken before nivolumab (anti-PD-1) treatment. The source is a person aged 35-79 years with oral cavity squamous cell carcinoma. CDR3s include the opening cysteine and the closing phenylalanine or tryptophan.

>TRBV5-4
CASSSTSGRVDEQFF
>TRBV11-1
CASSLGETQYF
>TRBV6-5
CASTQGTSGRYEQYF
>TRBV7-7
CATGKETQYF
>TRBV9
CASSPPRGSGIYNEQFF
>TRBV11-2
CASSLEGGIYEQYF
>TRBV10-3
CATIYSALYNEQFF
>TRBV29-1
CSVEQNRGDGTQYF
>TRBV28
CASSYGTPNTEAFF
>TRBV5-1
CASKADLNTEAFF
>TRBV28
CASSPVQGGLTEAFF
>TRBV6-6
CASSLDSRWSNQPQHF
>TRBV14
CASSQEGRVGQFF
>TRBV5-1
CASSPSPGGVEKLFF
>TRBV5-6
CASSFDLPQGGYGYTF
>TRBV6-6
CASSSSGTQYF
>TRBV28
CATWGQGNQPQHF
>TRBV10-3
CAITPGLGYEQYF
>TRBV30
CAWRSPRDRVLEETQYF
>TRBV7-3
CASSLMGQNQETQYF
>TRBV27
CASSWVSGELFF
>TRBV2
CASRQGTEAFF
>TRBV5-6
CASSDYGQGSTDTQYF
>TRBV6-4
CASSEFSSNEQFF
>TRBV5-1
CASSLGGGAGELFF
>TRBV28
CASSRPMGSGSGGYTF
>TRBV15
CATSRDTVYNEQFF
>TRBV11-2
CASSLAPGVYGYTF
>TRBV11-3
CASSLGGSGTYNEQFF
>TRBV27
CASSFGQGRSNEQFF
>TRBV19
CASSIYAGTLNTEAFF
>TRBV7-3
CASSINPNTEAFF
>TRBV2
CASSAPGSSSGANVLTF
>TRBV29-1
CSVPGLNTEAFF
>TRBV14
CASSRSWEGNEQFF